This T cell receptor beta chain was identified in a study of tumor-infiltrating lymphocytes in primary liver carcinoma. Unsorted bulk tissue of roughly 20-31 mg yielded co-extracted RNA and DNA. Each of the tumor samples contained in excess of 80% viable tumor cells. TCR beta cDNA came from about 450 ng total RNA, primed with a constant-region primer. Three nested multiplex PCR rounds of slightly modified ARM-PCR generated TCR beta libraries. For 10 cycles apiece, the opening two PCR rounds ran with TRBV1-TRBV30 forward primers and a C-beta reverse primer. TCRdb itself ran the multiplex PCR reads through MiXCR, one entry per CDR3 protein. The sample comprises about 44,000 distinct CDR3 sequences, over 65% of which are singletons, and 20% to 30% rests with the top ten. The CDR3 runs 15 residues. Germline-derived CDR1 and CDR2 are SQVTM and ANQGSEA. The ends lost 5 bases at V and 4 bases at J; junction bases unmatched: 8.

The clonotype originates from a man aged 35 to 55 with primary liver carcinoma and hepatitis B virus infection. This chain links TRBV29-1 with TRBJ2-1; 10 bases are a match to TRBD2. Specimen: liver tumor tissue from sampling region 3. Subset: tumor region T3, left-lateral pole. The DNA for the CDR3 is TGCAGCGTTAGTAACCTAGCGGGAGTGTACAATGAGCAGTTCTTC. As protein: CSVSNLAGVYNEQFF.